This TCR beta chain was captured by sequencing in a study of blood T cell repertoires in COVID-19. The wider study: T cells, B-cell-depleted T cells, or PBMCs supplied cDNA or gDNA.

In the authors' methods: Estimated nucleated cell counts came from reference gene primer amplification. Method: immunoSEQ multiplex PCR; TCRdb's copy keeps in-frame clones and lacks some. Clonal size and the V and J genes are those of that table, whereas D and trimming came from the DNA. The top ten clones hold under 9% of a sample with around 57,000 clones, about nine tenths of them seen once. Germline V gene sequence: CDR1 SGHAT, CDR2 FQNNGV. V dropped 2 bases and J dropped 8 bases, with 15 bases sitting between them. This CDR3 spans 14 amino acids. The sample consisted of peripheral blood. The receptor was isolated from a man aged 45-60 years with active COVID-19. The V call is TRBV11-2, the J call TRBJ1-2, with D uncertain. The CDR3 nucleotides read TGTGCCAGCAGCTTAAGTGACAACGGAAGAGGCTACACCTTC. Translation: CASSLSDNGRGYTF.